These 8 T cell receptor beta chains were sequenced from one sample in a study of molecular identifiers for immune sequencing clone quantification. In TCRdb, the PCR reads were re-called with MiXCR into one record per CDR3 protein. The top ten clones hold 3.5% to 4% of a sample with 40,000 to 65,000 distinct CDR3 sequences, around 34% of them seen once. Input material: naive CD8+ T cells from blood, with Jurkat cell RNA spiked in. As for subset: FACS-sorted CD8+CD4-CCR7+CD45RA+ naive T cells. All receptors derive from a human donor in good health. Some libraries in this study had Jurkat cell RNA spiked in.

The rearrangement joins TRBV27 to TRBJ2-1; TRBD2 agrees at 8 bases. The CDR3 sequence is 15 residues long. With V trimmed by 6 bases and J by 5 bases, 9 bases remained unmatched. Germline loops: CDR1 MNHEY, CDR2 SMNVEV (reference sequence). CDR3 coding DNA: TGTGCCAGCAGGTTGGGACTAGGGCTCCACAATGAGCAGTTCTTC. As protein: CASRLGLGLHNEQFF.

Only a few counts were recorded for this clonotype. J is TRBJ1-2 and V is TRBV13, with TRBD1 matching 8 bases. CDR1 PRHDT and CDR2 FYEKMQ come from the germline V gene (reference sequence). The junction had 10 bases not matched to a gene; V was cut back by 4 bases and J by 6 bases. The CDR3 length is 15 residues. The DNA of the CDR3 is TGTGCCAGCAGCTCCCCGACAGGGGCAGGGGATGGCTACACCTTC. Translating gives CASSSPTGAGDGYTF.

V and J are TRBV5-6 and TRBJ2-2; perhaps TRBD2 as D (6 bases). CDR3 size: 14 residues. The germline gives CDR1 SGHDT, CDR2 YYEEEE. V lost 2 bases and J 2 bases, leaving 7 bases between the germline ends. CDR3 coding DNA: TGTGCCAGCAGCTTCGGGAGAAACACCGGGGAGCTGTTTTTT. This encodes CASSFGRNTGELFF.

On this clonotype itself: This clone may be a read error of a much larger clone one base away. This rearrangement joins TRBV7-9 to TRBJ2-3; TRBD2 matches 12 bases. Germline V gene lookup returns CDR1 SEHNR and CDR2 FQNEAQ (reference sequence). V trimming: 5 bases; J trimming: 3 bases; junction bases outside the gene matches: 6. The CDR3 is made up of 16 amino acids. CDR3 sequence: CASSLRLAGETDTQYF. CDR3 coding DNA: TGTGCCAGCAGCCTCCGACTAGCGGGGGAGACAGATACGCAGTATTTT.

This clonotype occurred many times. The chain uses TRBV11-2 and TRBJ2-3; D not certain. The germline V gene encodes CDR1 SGHAT and CDR2 FQNNGV. V was trimmed by 1 base and J by 0 bases, leaving 5 bases between them. The CDR3 is 14 amino acids. CDR3 nucleotide sequence: TGTGCCAGCAGCTTAGTAGGGAGCACAGATACGCAGTATTTT. Protein product: CASSLVGSTDTQYF.

V usage is TRBV15 and J usage is TRBJ1-2; D might be TRBD1 (5 bases). Per germline, CDR1 LNHNV and CDR2 YYDKDF (reference sequence). The CDR3 covers 16 residues. V was pared by 0 bases and J by 4 bases, with 15 bases between. CDR3: CATSRDRPGTPYGYTF. CDR3 in DNA: TGTGCCACCAGCAGAGATCGACCTGGGACCCCCTATGGCTACACCTTC.

This clonotype occurred once. The chain carries TRBV6-6 and TRBJ2-1; the D is unclear. The CDR3 is made up of 19 amino acids. V lost 2 bases to trimming and J lost 4 bases, with 24 bases between them. Looked up from germline, CDR1 is MNHNY and CDR2 is SVGAGI (reference sequence). CDR3 nucleotides: TGTGCCAGCAGTTACCCCGAGGCAAGCGTAATCGGACCTTACAATGAGCAGTTCTTC. Translation: CASSYPEASVIGPYNEQFF.

The genes are TRBV28 and TRBJ2-7, with D possibly TRBD2 on 5 matching bases. The CDR3 length is 15 residues. Trimming removed 6 bases at V and 2 bases at J, with 17 bases between. Germline V gives CDR1 MDHEN, CDR2 SYDVKM. The CDR3 nucleotides are TGTGCCAGCAGACCTTTTGGGAGTTCCGCCTACGAGCAGTACTTC. It specifies CASRPFGSSAYEQYF.